The rows below give T cell receptor beta chains drawn from one sample of a study of OX40 agonist ivuxolimab in advanced cancers. Libraries were prepared by immunoSEQ multiplex PCR; TCRdb keeps only in-frame clonotypes and omits some of them. The table includes roughly 82,000 clones, roughly 90% detected once. Source: CD4+ or CD8+ T cells sorted from blood, taken in a trial of the OX40 agonist ivuxolimab. These receptors originate from an adult with an advanced solid tumor such as melanoma, head and neck, liver or kidney cancer. Both conserved end residues are part of each CDR3. D genes are given only for firm matches. Part of the rows lack a size; the others show once, few, many or a class for expanded clones.

v_call: TRBV16
j_call: TRBJ1-3
d_call: .
clone_size: .
cdr3_aa: CASSLGSTTGNTIYF
cdr3_nt: TGTGCCAGCAGCCTCGGCAGCACAACTGGAAACACCATATATTTT

v_call: TRBV2
j_call: TRBJ1-4
d_call: TRBD1
clone_size: .
cdr3_aa: CASRDRGETNEKLFF
cdr3_nt: TGTGCCAGCAGGGACAGGGGTGAGACTAATGAAAAACTGTTTTTT

v_call: TRBV5-8
j_call: TRBJ2-4
d_call: TRBD1
clone_size: .
cdr3_aa: CASSSVLTGLAKNIQYF
cdr3_nt: TGTGCCAGCAGCTCCGTATTGACAGGGCTAGCCAAAAACATTCAGTACTTC

v_call: TRBV4-1
j_call: TRBJ2-3
d_call: TRBD1
clone_size: .
cdr3_aa: CASSRDRGTGDTQYF
cdr3_nt: TGCGCCAGCAGCCGAGACAGGGGGACGGGAGATACGCAGTATTTT

v_call: TRBV7-3
j_call: TRBJ2-7
d_call: .
clone_size: .
cdr3_aa: CASSPRTDSEQYF
cdr3_nt: TGTGCCAGCAGCCCCCGGACAGATTCCGAGCAGTACTTC

v_call: TRBV5-1
j_call: TRBJ1-1
d_call: .
clone_size: .
cdr3_aa: CASSPMGAPYFQAFF
cdr3_nt: TGCGCCAGCAGCCCGATGGGGGCGCCTTATTTTCAAGCTTTCTTT

v_call: TRBV2
j_call: TRBJ1-5
d_call: .
clone_size: .
cdr3_aa: CASSDAGQPQHF
cdr3_nt: TGTGCCAGCAGTGATGCGGGGCAGCCCCAGCATTTT

v_call: TRBV21-1
j_call: TRBJ2-7
d_call: .
clone_size: .
cdr3_aa: CASSLGSAHEQYF
cdr3_nt: TGTGCCAGCAGTTTGGGGAGTGCCCACGAGCAGTACTTC

v_call: TRBV9
j_call: TRBJ2-1
d_call: TRBD1
clone_size: .
cdr3_aa: CASSAQGIYNEQFF
cdr3_nt: TGTGCCAGCAGCGCACAGGGGATCTACAATGAGCAGTTCTTC

v_call: TRBV5-1
j_call: TRBJ2-3
d_call: .
clone_size: .
cdr3_aa: CASSLGPADTQYF
cdr3_nt: TGCGCCAGCAGCTTGGGACCGGCAGATACGCAGTATTTT

v_call: TRBV4-1
j_call: TRBJ1-5
d_call: .
clone_size: few
cdr3_aa: CASSQGGLSGKRQPQHF
cdr3_nt: TGCGCCAGCAGCCAAGGAGGGCTTTCAGGGAAACGTCAGCCCCAGCATTTT

v_call: TRBV9
j_call: TRBJ1-6
d_call: .
clone_size: .
cdr3_aa: CASSARAGNSPLHF
cdr3_nt: TGTGCCAGCAGCGCTCGGGCAGGGAATTCACCCCTCCACTTT

v_call: TRBV19
j_call: TRBJ2-7
d_call: .
clone_size: .
cdr3_aa: CASSTYSGLSYEQYF
cdr3_nt: TGTGCCAGTAGTACATATTCTGGACTCAGCTACGAGCAGTACTTC

v_call: TRBV7-9
j_call: TRBJ1-3
d_call: .
clone_size: .
cdr3_aa: CASSLAGIRSGNTIYF
cdr3_nt: TGTGCCAGCAGCTTAGCAGGGATCCGCTCTGGAAACACCATATATTTT

v_call: TRBV6-1
j_call: TRBJ1-2
d_call: .
clone_size: few
cdr3_aa: CASSEAGSNYGYTF
cdr3_nt: TGTGCCAGCAGTGAAGCGGGCAGTAACTATGGCTACACCTTC